The 18 T cell receptor beta chains below all came from one sample that was sequenced in a study of blood T cell repertoires in COVID-19. The assay was immunoSEQ multiplex PCR, and TCRdb's table has in-frame clones only and misses some. Of 250,000 to 300,000 clones listed, approximately 90% were seen once; the top ten hold 3.6%. Sequenced: peripheral blood. Receptors originate from a young man with active or convalescent COVID-19.

The chain employs TRBV10-1 and TRBJ1-1, with a weak D call TRBD1 (6 bases). The length of the CDR3 is 16 residues. Germline V gene lookup returns CDR1 WNHNN and CDR2 SYGVQD (reference sequence). V lost 4 bases and J 4 bases, leaving 19 bases between the germline ends. The CDR3 nucleotides are TGCGCCAGCAGTGGTTCCCGGGACATCCGTGGCACTGAAGCTTTCTTT. Translation gives CASSGSRDIRGTEAFF.

The rearrangement joins TRBV28 to TRBJ1-3; D gene uncertain. Germline loops: CDR1 MDHEN, CDR2 SYDVKM. V was pared by 2 bases and J by 0 bases, with 5 bases between. The CDR3 consists of 14 residues. The DNA for the CDR3 is TGTGCCAGCAGTTTAGCGGCCTCTGGAAACACCATATATTTT. Protein product: CASSLAASGNTIYF.

The chain has TRBV7-9 and TRBJ2-3; no clear D gene. The CDR3 extends over 15 amino acids. V dropped 2 bases and J dropped 0 bases, with 9 bases sitting between them. Germline CDR1 SEHNR, CDR2 FQNEAQ (reference sequence). CDR3: CASSLLAASTDTQYF. In DNA form, the CDR3 reads TGTGCCAGCAGCTTATTAGCAGCTAGCACAGATACGCAGTATTTT.

The chain uses TRBV10-3 and TRBJ2-3; D possibly corresponds to TRBD1 (5 bases). The CDR3 length is 12 residues. Trimming removed 10 bases at V and 4 bases at J, with 12 bases between. Looked up from germline, CDR1 is ENHRY and CDR2 is SYGVKD. CDR3 region: CATMDTPDTQYF. CDR3 coding DNA: TGTGCCACAATGGACACTCCAGATACGCAGTATTTT.

This chain links TRBV9 with TRBJ2-3; TRBD2 matches 8 bases. CDR1 SGDLS and CDR2 YYNGEE come from the germline V gene. The CDR3 consists of 13 residues. With V trimmed by 3 bases and J by 9 bases, 6 bases remained unmatched. In DNA form, the CDR3 reads TGTGCCAGCAGCGCCGATTCTAGCGGGACGCAGTATTTT. It translates to CASSADSSGTQYF.

The rearrangement joins TRBV19 to TRBJ1-2, with a tentative D call TRBD1 (5 bases). Trimming removed 2 bases from V and 2 bases from J, with 6 bases in between. The CDR3 covers 13 residues. Germline CDR1 LNHDA, CDR2 SQIVND (reference sequence). DNA of the CDR3: TGTGCCAGTAGTATACCAGGGAACTATGGCTACACCTTC. Translation: CASSIPGNYGYTF.

V usage is TRBV29-1 and J usage is TRBJ1-5; TRBD1 agrees at 9 bases. The J segment lost 6 bases and the V segment lost 5 bases, leaving 5 bases of the junction unmatched. This CDR3 has 13 residues. Germline values: CDR1 SQVTM, CDR2 ANQGSEA. The CDR3 reads CSVSGQGGQPQHF. The CDR3 coding sequence is TGCAGCGTTTCGGGACAGGGCGGTCAGCCCCAGCATTTT.

V usage is TRBV27 and J usage is TRBJ1-2, with 7 bases fitting TRBD1. This CDR3 comprises 13 residues. CDR1 and CDR2 (germline): MNHEY, SMNVEV (reference sequence). Trimming removed 5 bases from V and 8 bases from J; junction bases left unmatched: 8. This CDR3 is CASSKTGIGGYTF. The DNA of the CDR3 is TGTGCCAGCAGTAAGACAGGGATAGGCGGCTACACCTTC.

This chain links TRBV9 with TRBJ2-2; D is perhaps TRBD1 (5 bases). The CDR3 length is 16 residues. Between the trimmed V and J ends, which lost 3 bases and 2 bases, there was a span of 14 bases. Germline CDR1 is SGDLS and CDR2 is YYNGEE. CDR3 sequence: CASSGGTGVNTGELFF. The CDR3 nucleotides read TGTGCCAGCAGCGGAGGAACAGGAGTCAACACCGGGGAGCTGTTTTTT.

This chain links TRBV19 with TRBJ1-4, with TRBD1 matching 10 bases. With V trimmed by 8 bases and J by 8 bases, 11 bases remained unmatched. This CDR3 spans 15 amino acids. The germline V gene has CDR1 LNHDA and CDR2 SQIVND (reference sequence). CDR3 DNA: TGTGCCAGTCGGGACAGGGGATCCCCTGAGGAAAAACTGTTTTTT. Its protein is CASRDRGSPEEKLFF. The variable domain in full, with the rest retrieved from reference TRBV19 and TRBJ1-4, is DGGITQSPKYLFRKEGQNVTLSCEQNLNHDAMYWYRQDPGQGLRLIYYSQIVNDFQKGDIAEGYSVSREKKESFPLTVTSAQKNPTAFYLCASRDRGSPEEKLFFGSGTQLSVL.

This clone was detected a few times. J is TRBJ2-3 and V is TRBV27; 9 bases map to TRBD2. CDR1 is MNHEY, CDR2 SMNVEV, per germline (reference sequence). Trimming removed 6 bases from V and 5 bases from J; junction bases left unmatched: 3. CDR3 length: 13 residues. CDR3 protein: CASRGLAIDTQYF. The CDR3 DNA sequence: TGTGCCAGCAGGGGACTAGCCATAGATACGCAGTATTTT.

This clone was detected once. The chain's CDR3 is CASSQWGAGEEETQYF. For the CDR3, the DNA is TGTGCCAGCAGCCAGTGGGGGGCGGGAGAGGAAGAGACCCAGTACTTC. The V call is TRBV3-1 (or the pseudogene TRBV3-2), the J call TRBJ2-5, with TRBD2 as a possible D gene (7 bases). Germline V gives CDR1 LGHDT, CDR2 YNNKEL (reference sequence). The CDR3 sequence is 16 residues long. Trimming left V 3 bases short and J 3 bases short, with 17 bases between.

This clone was recorded a few times. This sequence joins TRBV16 and TRBJ1-2, with D unclear. The V end lost 4 bases, the J end lost 0 bases, and 6 bases lay between the germline ends. CDR1 and CDR2 from the germline V gene are KGHSY and FQNENV. CDR3 length: 13 residues. The chain's CDR3 is CASSPVANYGYTF. The DNA for the CDR3 is TGTGCCAGCAGCCCGGTGGCTAACTATGGCTACACCTTC.

The V gene is TRBV7-2, the J gene TRBJ1-2; 9 bases are shared with TRBD1. Germline V lookup: CDR1 SGHTA, CDR2 FQGNSA. The V and J ends lost 1 base and 5 bases, in that order; junction bases with no gene match: 5. The CDR3 runs to 15 residues. CDR3 DNA: TGTGCCAGCAGCTTAGGCCCCGGGACAGGGTATGGCTACACCTTC. Amino acid sequence: CASSLGPGTGYGYTF.

The V and J genes are TRBV29-1 and TRBJ1-2; 10 bases are a match to TRBD1. This CDR3 has 12 residues. Germline trimming cut 5 bases from V and 9 bases from J; bases unmatched to any gene: 6. Germline V gene lookup returns CDR1 SQVTM and CDR2 ANQGSEA. The CDR3 spells CSVTGTGESYTF. The CDR3 DNA is TGCAGCGTTACCGGGACAGGGGAGAGCTACACCTTC.

The V gene is TRBV7-6, the J gene TRBJ2-4; no definite D call. V was shortened by 2 bases and J by 7 bases, with 15 bases between the two germline ends. Per germline, CDR1 SGHVS and CDR2 FNYEAQ. The CDR3 contains 15 residues. DNA of the CDR3: TGTGCCAGCAGCTTAAATTCAGGATTTCGTAACATTCAGTACTTC. This gives the protein CASSLNSGFRNIQYF.

This chain uses TRBV5-1 with TRBJ1-3; no reliable D call. Germline CDR1 is SGHRS and CDR2 is YFSETQ. This CDR3 contains 15 residues. V was trimmed by 4 bases and J by 3 bases, leaving 14 bases between them. The CDR3 sequence is CASSPTSGGGNTIYF. CDR3 sequence (DNA): TGCGCCAGCAGCCCCACAAGCGGCGGTGGAAACACCATATATTTT.

This sequence joins TRBV30 and TRBJ1-1; no reliable D call. Deletions cut 2 bases from V and 7 bases from J, with 11 bases between. Germline-derived CDR1 and CDR2 are GTSNPN and SVGIG (reference sequence). There are 12 residues in the CDR3. The CDR3, as DNA: TGTGCCTGGAGTAGACCGGGTAGTGAAGCTTTCTTT. Amino acid sequence: CAWSRPGSEAFF. The full variable domain, rest sourced from reference TRBV30 and TRBJ1-1, is SQTIHQWPATLVQPVGSPLSLECTVEGTSNPNLYWYRQAAGRGLQLLFYSVGIGQISSEVPQNLSASRPQDRQFILSSKKLLLSDSGFYLCAWSRPGSEAFFGQGTRLTVV.